A single TCR beta chain is shown here with its context. CDR1 and CDR2 (germline): LNHNV, YYDKDF (reference sequence). The CDR3 contains 13 residues. The V gene lost 3 bases and the J gene lost 1 base, with 4 bases spanning the gap. PCR used 60 Vbeta primers and 13 Jbeta primers. Assay: immunoSEQ multiplex PCR; the TCRdb copy retains only in-frame clones and omits some. The sample has around 160,000 clones, more than 65% seen once. The data stem from a study of cytomegalovirus exposure and HLA in healthy donors. The receptor comes from a woman between 40 and 55 years old in good health and CMV-seropositive. The rearrangement joins TRBV15 to TRBJ1-3; D ambiguous. The source material was PBMCs. The CDR3 reads CATSSRSGNTIYF. In DNA form, the CDR3 reads TGTGCCACCAGCAGCCGTTCTGGAAACACCATATATTTT.